This TCR beta chain was found in a study of blood T cell repertoires in COVID-19. Study overall: Donors in the United States, Italy and Spain gave samples during acute or convalescent COVID-19. The analysed material was cDNA or gDNA that came from T cells, B-cell-depleted T cells, or PBMCs.

This clone was counted between two and nine times. Symptom resolution, clearance, or two negative PCRs marked donors in Cohort 3 as recovered. V was trimmed by 5 bases and J by 4 bases, leaving 14 bases between them. Germline values: CDR1 MDHEN, CDR2 SYDVKM. CDR3 length equals 14 residues. As originally analysed: Estimates of nucleated cell counts were drawn from the amplification of reference gene primers. Method: immunoSEQ multiplex PCR; TCRdb's copy keeps in-frame clones and lacks some. V and J calls and clone size come straight from that table; D and trimming were deduced from the DNA. This repertoire shows 240,000 or so clones, 75% to 90% found once; its top ten account for approximately 9%.

The source of this sequence is a man in his forties who had recovered from COVID-19. The chain carries TRBV28 and TRBJ2-5, with a tentative D call TRBD1 (5 bases). Material: PBMCs or T cells enriched from blood (not recorded which). The CDR3 sequence: CASSPWTLGETQYF. The CDR3 nucleotides read TGTGCCAGCAGTCCGTGGACACTTGGAGAGACCCAGTACTTC.